The clone carrying this TCR beta chain was counted many times. The antigen remains undetermined. Germline loops: CDR1 MNHEY, CDR2 SVGEGT. The ends lost 2 bases at V and 0 bases at J; junction bases unmatched: 7. This CDR3 is built from 16 residues. TCRdb itself ran the reads through MiXCR, one entry per CDR3 protein. The data hold approximately 250,000 distinct CDR3 sequences, with more than 9% observed a single time. This sample was taken from a study of T cell repertoires in cytomegalovirus infection. Study context: CMV infection plus the matching HLA type was flagged by public TCR beta signatures. Study-wide results and limits: What dominated the ex vivo response were HLA-C-restricted CMV-specific TCR beta clonotypes.

The sample comprised PBMCs. The TCR comes from a human donor in good health (CMV status not recorded). Some clones in this sample may be carry-over from other donors' samples. The chain carries TRBV6-2 or TRBV6-3 and TRBJ2-7, with TRBD1 matching 7 bases. CDR3 nucleotide sequence: TGTGCCAGCAGTTACGACCCGGGACAGAACTCCTACGAGCAGTACTTC. As protein: CASSYDPGQNSYEQYF.